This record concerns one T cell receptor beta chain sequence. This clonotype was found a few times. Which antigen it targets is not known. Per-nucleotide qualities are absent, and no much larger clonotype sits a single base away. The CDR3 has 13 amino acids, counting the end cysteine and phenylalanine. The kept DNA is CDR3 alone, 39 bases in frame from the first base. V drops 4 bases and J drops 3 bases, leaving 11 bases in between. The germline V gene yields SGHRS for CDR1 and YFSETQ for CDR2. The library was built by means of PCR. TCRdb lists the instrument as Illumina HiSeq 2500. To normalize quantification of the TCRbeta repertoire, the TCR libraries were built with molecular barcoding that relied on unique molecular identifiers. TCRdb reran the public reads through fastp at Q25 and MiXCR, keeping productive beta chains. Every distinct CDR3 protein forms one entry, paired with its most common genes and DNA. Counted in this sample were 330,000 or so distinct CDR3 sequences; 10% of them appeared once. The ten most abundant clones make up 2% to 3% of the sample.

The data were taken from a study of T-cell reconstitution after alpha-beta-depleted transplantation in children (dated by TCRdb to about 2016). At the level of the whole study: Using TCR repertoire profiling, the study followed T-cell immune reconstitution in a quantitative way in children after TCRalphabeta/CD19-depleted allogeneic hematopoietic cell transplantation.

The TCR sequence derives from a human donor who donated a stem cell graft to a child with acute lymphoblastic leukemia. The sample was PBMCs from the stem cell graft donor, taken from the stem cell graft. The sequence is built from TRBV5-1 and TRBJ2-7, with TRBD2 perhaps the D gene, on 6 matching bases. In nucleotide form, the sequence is TGCGCCAGCAGCGGCGGGACCCTCTACGAGCAGTACTTC. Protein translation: CASSGGTLYEQYF.